This T cell receptor (beta chain) was found in a study of CD8+CD57+ T cells in acquired aplastic anemia. Overall study: Mean DNA quantity obtained from sorted CD4+ and CD8+ cells was around 3.2 ug. Regarding the study as a whole: Patients had approximately 29 CD8+ CDR3 sequences in common with controls (the shared set).

V was shortened by 4 bases and J by 9 bases, with 10 bases between the two germline ends. The length of the CDR3 is 13 residues. The germline V gene has CDR1 MGHDK and CDR2 SYGVNS. Genomic DNA served as template for TCR beta VDJ and CDR3 profiling. TCRdb re-called the reads through MiXCR, storing one row per CDR3 protein. This table holds fewer than 150,000 distinct CDR3 sequences, 48% found once. A note on this clonotype: Its matching antigen is unknown.

V and J are TRBV25-1 and TRBJ1-6; D unclear. The clonotype originates from a human donor in good health, serving as a control. The sample consisted of sorted CD4+, CD8+, or CD8+CD57+ T cells (not recorded which) from PBMCs. The CDR3 sequence: CASSAGSGSPLHF. CDR3 nucleotide sequence: TGTGCCAGCAGTGCGGGCAGTGGTTCACCCCTCCACTTT.